A selection of T cell receptor beta chains follows, all from one sample in a study of T cell responses to AZD1222 COVID-19 vaccine. The table came from immunoSEQ multiplex PCR; TCRdb's copy has only in-frame clones and leaves some out. The table has tens of thousands of clones, approximately 80% seen once. Sequenced material: peripheral blood, taken on day 0 of MenACWY control vaccination. The source of these receptors is an adult in good health. Each CDR3 is given without its conserved first and last residue.

cdr3_aa: ASSSSGRRKYGYT
v_call: TRBV7-9
cdr3_length: 13

cdr3_aa: ASSLGVVGTEAF
v_call: TRBV5-1
cdr3_length: 12

cdr3_aa: AISESLAGDNSYEQY
v_call: TRBV10-3
cdr3_length: 15

cdr3_aa: ATSRGPGELF
v_call: TRBV24-1
cdr3_length: 10

cdr3_aa: ATSDGYYNEQF
v_call: TRBV24-1
cdr3_length: 11

cdr3_aa: ASSLGQGVYEQY
v_call: TRBV13
cdr3_length: 12

cdr3_aa: ASSGLRAPNTEAF
v_call: TRBV5-1
cdr3_length: 13

cdr3_aa: ASSPEGKNRPGRGYEQY
v_call: TRBV6-2/TRBV6-3
cdr3_length: 17

cdr3_aa: ASSQDLSRAGNTIY
v_call: TRBV3-1/TRBV3-2
cdr3_length: 14

cdr3_aa: ASSPAPRDPAEYGYT
v_call: TRBV11-2
cdr3_length: 15

cdr3_aa: ASSYSQQRATGELF
v_call: TRBV6-2/TRBV6-3
cdr3_length: 14

cdr3_aa: AWTPTGSGSDTQY
v_call: TRBV30
cdr3_length: 13

cdr3_aa: ASSGGAEPNTGELF
v_call: TRBV6-4
cdr3_length: 14

cdr3_aa: APMTGFQNEKLF
v_call: TRBV6-4
cdr3_length: 12

cdr3_aa: ASSLAGSSGQYNEQF
v_call: TRBV5-1
cdr3_length: 15

cdr3_aa: ASSLAYNEQF
v_call: TRBV11-2
cdr3_length: 10

cdr3_aa: ASSLSSGSSYEQY
v_call: TRBV5-1
cdr3_length: 13

cdr3_aa: ASSQDRGIGEQF
v_call: TRBV11-3
cdr3_length: 12

cdr3_aa: AIRGGSWNTEAF
v_call: TRBV10-3
cdr3_length: 12

cdr3_aa: ASSTSGMGEQF
v_call: TRBV19
cdr3_length: 11

cdr3_aa: ASSVGQRNTEAF
v_call: TRBV2
cdr3_length: 12

cdr3_aa: ASSLSVMSGGYT
v_call: TRBV5-1
cdr3_length: 12

cdr3_aa: ASSHTGSGNTIY
v_call: TRBV5-1
cdr3_length: 12

cdr3_aa: SAFRGTSYNEQF
v_call: TRBV29-1
cdr3_length: 12

cdr3_aa: AWSDDLGAF
v_call: TRBV30
cdr3_length: 9

cdr3_aa: ASSSTGRRQSRTEAF
v_call: TRBV27
cdr3_length: 15

cdr3_aa: ASSHRSSYNEQF
v_call: TRBV7-9
cdr3_length: 12

cdr3_aa: ASSLTSGRKTQY
v_call: TRBV6-5
cdr3_length: 12

cdr3_aa: AISLPSSYNEQF
v_call: TRBV10-3
cdr3_length: 12

cdr3_aa: ASSYLRRNTEAF
v_call: TRBV3-1/TRBV3-2
cdr3_length: 12

cdr3_aa: ASGELASSYNSPLH
v_call: TRBV27
cdr3_length: 14

cdr3_aa: ASTRTGGLADTQY
v_call: TRBV6-5
cdr3_length: 13

cdr3_aa: ASSIHGGETEAF
v_call: TRBV19
cdr3_length: 12

cdr3_aa: ASSQSPGIIYGYT
v_call: TRBV23-1
cdr3_length: 13

cdr3_aa: ASSPSMNTEAF
v_call: TRBV18
cdr3_length: 11

cdr3_aa: SVDVWERTADTQY
v_call: TRBV29-1
cdr3_length: 13